These 23 T cell receptor beta chains were all obtained from the same sample, sequenced in a study of shared clonotypes between healthy human individuals (dated by TCRdb to the early 2020s). Library construction relied on the immunoSEQ multiplex PCR assay. The table comes from immuneACCESS by way of TCRdb, which keeps in-frame sequences with V and J called. Part of the clones is missing from these tables; in studies checked, under half for an unresolved V gene and the rest for unknown reasons. The table for this sample lists nearly 500,000 clones; 76% of them were counted only once. Around 13% of the sample belongs to the ten largest clones. Input material: PBMCs. These receptors were obtained from a woman in her forties in good health. Some clones in this sample may be carry-over from other donors' samples.

The chain uses TRBV11-2 and TRBJ2-7; 8 bases are a match to TRBD1. Trimming removed 0 bases from V and 6 bases from J; junction bases left unmatched: 4. The CDR3 is made up of 14 amino acids. CDR1 SGHAT and CDR2 FQNNGV come from the germline V gene. As DNA, the CDR3 is TGTGCCAGCAGCTTAGAGGCAGGGGGCCGCGAGCAGTACTTC. Encoded protein: CASSLEAGGREQYF.

The V gene is TRBV7-9, the J gene TRBJ2-7; D not certain. This CDR3 has 14 residues. V gave up 0 bases and J gave up 2 bases, with 8 bases separating them. Germline loops: CDR1 SEHNR, CDR2 FQNEAQ (reference sequence). CDR3 DNA sequence: TGTGCCAGCAGCTTAGCGCGTACGGCCTACGAGCAGTACTTC. Encoded protein: CASSLARTAYEQYF.

This chain connects TRBV27 to TRBJ2-7; a weak D match, TRBD2 (6 bases). The CDR3 has 13 residues. Germline V gene lookup returns CDR1 MNHEY and CDR2 SMNVEV (reference sequence). Trimming cost V 7 bases and J 0 bases, with 10 bases left between them. The CDR3 protein is CASIKAGSYEQYF. In DNA form, the CDR3 reads TGTGCCAGCATCAAAGCGGGCTCCTACGAGCAGTACTTC.

The chain couples TRBV27 to TRBJ2-7; D is undetermined. This CDR3 has 14 amino acids. Germline CDR1 is MNHEY and CDR2 is SMNVEV (reference sequence). V gave up 8 bases and J gave up 0 bases, with 14 bases separating them. Written as DNA, the CDR3 is TGTGCCAGCCGCTTCTTGGAAGGCTCCTACGAGCAGTACTTC. Protein sequence: CASRFLEGSYEQYF.

This sequence joins TRBV19 and TRBJ2-1; D ambiguous. V dropped 1 base and J dropped 0 bases, with 7 bases sitting between them. This CDR3 comprises 15 residues. In germline, CDR1 is LNHDA, CDR2 SQIVND (reference sequence). The CDR3 coding sequence is TGTGCCAGTAGTATAGGAACTAACTCCTACAATGAGCAGTTCTTC. Protein: CASSIGTNSYNEQFF.

This clone appeared once. V usage is TRBV18 and J usage is TRBJ1-4; the D is unclear. In germline, CDR1 is KGHSH, CDR2 LQKENI. V lost 5 bases, J lost 0 bases, and 10 bases lay in between. This CDR3 has 15 amino acids. CDR3 region: CASSLYSPTNEKLFF. The CDR3 DNA reads as TGTGCCAGCTCATTATACAGCCCAACTAATGAAAAACTGTTTTTT.

V usage is TRBV2 and J usage is TRBJ2-3; D remains ambiguous. Germline V gives CDR1 SNHLY, CDR2 FYNNEI. The CDR3 runs to 12 residues. V lost 6 bases and J 8 bases, leaving 12 bases between the germline ends. In DNA form, the CDR3 reads TGTGCCAGCAGAGTAGGTACGGGTACGCAGTATTTT. The encoded protein is CASRVGTGTQYF. The whole variable domain, filled in from reference TRBV2 and TRBJ2-3, reads EPEVTQTPSHQVTQMGQEVILRCVPISNHLYFYWYRQILGQKVEFLVSFYNNEISEKSEIFDDQFSVERPDGSNFTLKIRSTKLEDSAMYFCASRVGTGTQYFGPGTRLTVL.

This clone was detected many times. The chain has TRBV18 and TRBJ2-1; 9 bases agree with TRBD2. Germline lookup yields CDR1 KGHSH and CDR2 LQKENI. Losses at the gene ends were 4 bases for V and 8 bases for J; bases not matched to a gene: 15. The CDR3 contains 17 residues. CDR3: CASSQMSGGSGSHEQFF. Written as DNA, the CDR3 is TGTGCCAGCTCACAAATGTCGGGAGGTAGCGGGAGCCATGAGCAGTTCTTC.

J is TRBJ2-7 and V is TRBV28; possible D gene TRBD2, 5 bases. Germline CDR1 is MDHEN and CDR2 is SYDVKM. This CDR3 is 14 amino acids long. The CDR3 reads CASWAGGSSYEQYF. CDR3 nucleotide sequence: TGTGCAAGTTGGGCGGGTGGAAGCTCCTACGAGCAGTACTTC.

This clone came up a few times. At the DNA level, this CDR3 is encoded by other sequences in the same sample as well. This rearrangement joins TRBV5-1 to TRBJ2-2, with D perhaps TRBD1 (6 bases). Trimming stripped 4 bases from V and 4 bases from J, with 11 bases between. CDR1 is SGHRS, CDR2 YFSETQ, per germline. The CDR3 has 14 residues. The CDR3 is CASSPGQITGELFF. In DNA, the CDR3 is TGCGCCAGCAGCCCCGGACAGATCACCGGGGAGCTGTTTTTT.

The rearrangement links TRBV5-6 to TRBJ2-3; 8 nucleotides agree with TRBD2. Germline CDR1 and CDR2: SGHDT and YYEEEE. V lost 4 bases, J lost 0 bases, and 7 bases stayed unmatched. CDR3 length equals 16 residues. CDR3 DNA sequence: TGTGCCAGCAGCCCTACCGAGCGGGAGAGCACAGATACGCAGTATTTT. The encoded protein is CASSPTERESTDTQYF.

The chain combines TRBV7-5 with TRBJ2-1; the D call TRBD2 from the table was never checked on the DNA. TRBV7-5 is listed as a pseudogene. There are 16 residues in the CDR3. The CDR3 bases are TGTGTCAGAAGCCTAAATAGCGGGAGGGCCTTTCATGAGCAGTTCTTC. As protein: CVRSLNSGRAFHEQFF.

This clone has ten or more counts. The same CDR3 can be traced to other DNA sequences in this sample. This rearrangement joins TRBV28 to TRBJ1-2; D is ambiguous. The germline V gene has CDR1 MDHEN and CDR2 SYDVKM. This CDR3 is built from 15 residues. V lost 6 bases to trimming and J lost 0 bases, with 14 bases between them. The CDR3 loop reads CASSVLTATNYGYTF. The DNA for the CDR3 is TGTGCCAGCAGCGTACTGACCGCCACTAACTATGGCTACACCTTC.

The rearrangement links TRBV5-1 to TRBJ2-3; D gene uncertain. Germline-derived CDR1 and CDR2 are SGHRS and YFSETQ. The CDR3 has 15 amino acids. V gave up 0 bases and J gave up 0 bases, with 8 bases separating them. The DNA for the CDR3 is TGCGCCAGCAGCTTGGGAGTCAGGAGCACAGATACGCAGTATTTT. Protein product: CASSLGVRSTDTQYF.

The gene calls are TRBV19 and TRBJ1-2; D gene unclear. The CDR3 loop spans 13 amino acids. Trimming pared 9 bases from V and 4 bases from J, leaving 15 bases between. Germline V gene data show CDR1 as LNHDA and CDR2 as SQIVND (reference sequence). CDR3 region: CASRTDLGYGYTF. CDR3 DNA: TGTGCCAGCCGGACGGATCTAGGCTATGGCTACACCTTC. Filled out from reference TRBV19 and TRBJ1-2, the complete variable domain reads DGGITQSPKYLFRKEGQNVTLSCEQNLNHDAMYWYRQDPGQGLRLIYYSQIVNDFQKGDIAEGYSVSREKKESFPLTVTSAQKNPTAFYLCASRTDLGYGYTFGSGTRLTVV.

V and J are TRBV7-7 and TRBJ2-1; perhaps TRBD2 as D (5 bases). Germline lookup yields CDR1 SSHAT and CDR2 FNYEAQ (reference sequence). V lost 1 base to trimming and J lost 6 bases, with 10 bases between them. This CDR3 comprises 14 residues. The CDR3: CASSLDGVANEQFF. Written as DNA, the CDR3 is TGTGCCAGCAGCTTAGACGGGGTAGCCAATGAGCAGTTCTTC. The variable domain in full, with the rest retrieved from reference TRBV7-7 and TRBJ2-1, is GAGVSQSPRYKVTKRGQDVTLRCDPISSHATLYWYQQALGQGPEFLTYFNYEAQPDKSGLPSDRFSAERPEGSISTLTIQRTEQRDSAMYRCASSLDGVANEQFFGPGTRLTVL.

This rearrangement joins TRBV5-1 to TRBJ2-7; D is uncertain. Trimming took off 0 bases at V and 6 bases at J, with 13 bases between the two ends. Per germline, CDR1 SGHRS and CDR2 YFSETQ. The CDR3 contains 14 residues. The CDR3 DNA reads as TGCGCCAGCAGCTTGGACGGCCGCTCCGGCGAGCAGTACTTC. Its translation is CASSLDGRSGEQYF.

This clone has just one count. The chain combines TRBV7-2 with TRBJ2-3; D is possibly TRBD2 (6 bases). Germline V gives CDR1 SGHTA, CDR2 FQGNSA. V was clipped by 3 bases and J by 3 bases, with 13 bases between them. The CDR3 runs 15 residues. The CDR3 DNA follows: TGTGCCAGCAGCTTGGGGGGAGGCAGGACAGATACGCAGTATTTT. Amino acid sequence: CASSLGGGRTDTQYF.

Note on this clone: With a much larger clone just one base away, this may be a read error. The V gene is TRBV2, the J gene TRBJ1-2; TRBD1 matches at 7 bases. V lost 7 bases to trimming and J lost 4 bases; unmatched junction nucleotides: 12. The CDR3 sequence is 15 residues long. Germline assignment: CDR1 SNHLY and CDR2 FYNNEI. DNA of the CDR3: TGTGCCAGCACTGACAGGGACCGCCCCTTCTATGGCTACACCTTC. Its translation is CASTDRDRPFYGYTF.

This clone has just a few counts. This sequence joins TRBV9 and TRBJ2-3; TRBD2 is a possible D gene (5 bases). There are 16 residues in the CDR3. CDR1 and CDR2 from the germline V gene are SGDLS and YYNGEE. Deletions cut 0 bases from V and 2 bases from J, with 13 bases between. CDR3 protein: CASSVAGELNTDTQYF. As DNA, the CDR3 is TGTGCCAGCAGCGTAGCTGGGGAGCTTAACACAGATACGCAGTATTTT. Combining the CDR3 with reference TRBV9 and TRBJ2-3 gives the whole variable domain DSGVTQTPKHLITATGQRVTLRCSPRSGDLSVYWYQQSLDQGLQFLIQYYNGEERAKGNILERFSAQQFPDLHSELNLSSLELGDSALYFCASSVAGELNTDTQYFGPGTRLTVL.

With regard to this clone: A far larger clone is one base from this, pointing to a likely read error. Other nucleotide sequences from this sample produce the same CDR3. The V call is TRBV27, the J call TRBJ2-7; no definite D call. Trimming stripped 5 bases from V and 3 bases from J, with 2 bases between. Germline CDR1 reads MNHEY; CDR2 reads SMNVEV (reference sequence). The CDR3 runs 10 residues. The CDR3 loop is CASSLYEQYF. CDR3 sequence (DNA): TGTGCCAGCAGTCTCTACGAGCAGTACTTC.

The rearrangement joins TRBV19 to TRBJ2-2, with 11 bases that match TRBD2. The CDR3 covers 14 residues. Germline CDR1 LNHDA, CDR2 SQIVND (reference sequence). Trimming at V came to 8 bases and at J to 6 bases, leaving 5 bases not matched to a gene. The chain's CDR3 is CASVWTSGPGELFF. The CDR3 nucleotides are TGTGCCAGTGTCTGGACTAGCGGGCCCGGGGAGCTGTTTTTT.

The chain has TRBV6-5 and TRBJ2-1; TRBD1 agrees at 8 bases. The CDR3 totals 15 residues. CDR1 is MNHEY and CDR2 is SVGAGI in the germline V gene. Trimming took 5 bases from V and 6 from J; bases not matched to a gene: 9. The CDR3 loop is CASSRGTGWANEQFF. For the CDR3, the DNA is TGTGCCAGCAGTCGGGGGACAGGATGGGCCAATGAGCAGTTCTTC.